Described below is a single TCR beta chain sequence and its context. Ten or more counts support this clonotype. Its antigen specificity is not known. Per-base quality was not reported, and no clone a single base away is much larger than it. The data belong to a study of identical twins (dated by TCRdb to the mid-2010s). In the study overall: To test whether fetal clonotypes persist, this study deep-sequenced TCR alpha and beta repertoires from monozygotic twins, from unrelated adults of various ages, and from cord blood. To rule out contamination, replicate twin experiments were performed at different times with different library preparation protocols.

All donors were healthy Caucasians. The researchers also sequenced three unrelated adults who were not twins: a male aged 18 to 29, a male aged 50 to 60, and a female aged 50 to 60. Miltenyi CD45RO+ enrichment and human naive T-cell isolation kits were used to isolate memory (CD45RO+) and naive T cells from PBMC. Library preparation used 5' RACE. The sample was run on an Illumina HiSeq 2000. Template switching introduced a universal primer binding site; the final cDNA contained a unique molecular identifier, enabling accurate counting of TCR cDNA molecules. Specific primers in the conserved constant-segment region were used to synthesize first-strand cDNA for TCR alpha and beta chains. Each cDNA library was double barcoded, with a SMART-Mk sample barcode plus Illumina barcodes, to control for contamination. TruSeq adapter sequences, together with Illumina sample barcodes, were added in two successive PCR steps. The Illumina HiSeq platform was used with custom primers to sequence TCR alpha and beta cDNA libraries. Concerning the study's data processing: Unique molecular identifiers were extracted from raw reads with MiGEC, and CDR3 positions were determined with MiXCR. Recombination models were inferred per individual with the repgenHMM and IGoR tools using an EM algorithm. The analysis of shared clonotypes was done with the tcR package in R, with sharing normalized by the product of cloneset sizes. To study raw recombination free of thymic and clonal selection effects, out-of-frame nonproductive sequences were analyzed. Using fastp at Q25 and MiXCR, TCRdb reprocessed the public reads and kept productive beta chains. Records with the same CDR3 protein are collapsed into one entry carrying the most frequent genes and DNA. For this entry, the V and J calls and clone size follow TCRdb and not the study's own pipeline. This sample has 640,000 or so distinct CDR3 sequences in its table, and around 6% of those were observed once. In total, the top ten clones hold around 1.9% of the sample.

General findings and caveats noted by the study authors: Zero-insertion analyses could be partly confounded by invariant T cells such as MAIT and iNKT, though diverse VJ usage argued against such confounding for most clonotypes. In monozygotic twins, out-of-frame TCR alpha sharing was systematically underestimated by recombination models, although the models agreed with sharing between unrelated individuals. Because the same donors could not be followed over many years, the conclusions relied on cross-sectional statistical analysis. Compared with coincidental sharing between unrelated individuals, out-of-frame TCR alpha sequences shared between twins had an excess of sequences with low generation probability. Fewer insertions were carried by abundant cord blood beta clonotypes; a weaker similar trend was observed in young adult naive repertoires, while no such trend was observed in memory repertoires. Excess twin sharing in beta out-of-frame sequences was weaker because fewer shared sequences lowered the signal-to-noise ratio.

The germline V gene gives CDR1 as SQVTM and CDR2 as ANQGSEA. Trimming takes 0 bases from V and 10 bases from J, and the germline ends sit 24 bases apart. Reading from cysteine to phenylalanine, the CDR3 counts 16 amino acids. The read is trimmed to its CDR3 DNA, 48 bases read in frame from base 1. Here the chain combines TRBV29-1 and TRBJ1-1; the D region possibly corresponds to TRBD1 (6 bases align). The receptor comes from a man younger than 35 in good health. The sequenced sample consisted of naive T cells sorted from blood. The cell subset or site label here, explained by the study, means: cells isolated with a human naive T-cell isolation kit. The DNA sequence follows: TGCAGCGTTGAAGATCAGATCGGTGTGCAGGGGATACGAGCTTTCTTT. This yields the protein CSVEDQIGVQGIRAFF.